The 20 T cell receptor beta chains reported below all come from one sample, sequenced in a study of T-cell reconstitution after alpha-beta-depleted transplantation in children (dated by TCRdb to 2016 to 2017). Points the paper makes about the study in general: The frequencies of hyperexpanded clones fell over the following months, and after one year, T-cell counts and TCRbeta diversity were mostly attributed to newly produced T cells.

For these TCRs, the target antigens are not known. The meaning of the sample's treatment or condition label: allogeneic hematopoietic cell transplantation with graft depleted of TCRalphabeta T cells and CD19 B cells. The library was built by means of PCR. TCRdb records Illumina HiSeq 2500 as the sequencer. To normalize quantification of the TCRbeta repertoire, the TCR libraries were built with molecular barcoding that relied on unique molecular identifiers. TCRdb handled the public reads itself, with Q25 trimming in fastp and clone calling in MiXCR, and kept productive beta chains. Every entry covers one CDR3 protein and lists the most common genes and DNA from its rows. This sample comprises about 300,000 distinct CDR3 sequences, around 7.3% of them detected only once. Clones ranked in the top ten supply approximately 9.6% of the sample. Source: peripheral blood, taken 360 days after TCRalphabeta/CD19-depleted stem cell transplant. Receptors were obtained from a female patient under 10 years old who had a stem cell transplant for Fanconi anemia, so the T cells may come from the graft donor.

The rearrangement joins TRBV28 to TRBJ1-2; 7 nucleotides align to TRBD1. The CDR3 contains 12 residues. CDR1 and CDR2 from the germline V gene are MDHEN and SYDVKM. Trimming removed 11 bases from V and 7 bases from J; junction bases left unmatched: 10. For the CDR3, the DNA is TGTGCCCTGAGACAGGGTAATACTGGCTACACCTTC. Protein: CALRQGNTGYTF.

This clonotype was recorded many times. The CDR3 region has the DNA TGTGCCAGCAGCCCCTGGACAGGGAAGGGCAATCAGCCCCAGCATTTT. It translates to CASSPWTGKGNQPQHF. The genes are TRBV3-1 and TRBJ1-5, with 8 bases matching TRBD1. The CDR3 runs 16 residues. Trimming cost V 4 bases and J 2 bases; bases outside gene matches: 7. Germline-derived CDR1 and CDR2 are LGHDT and YNNKEL (reference sequence).

This clonotype was counted at least ten times. Here the CDR3 reads CAWNKGGNEKLFF. The CDR3 DNA is TGTGCCTGGAATAAGGGCGGTAATGAAAAACTGTTTTTT. The rearrangement links TRBV30 to TRBJ1-4; D is unresolved. The length of the CDR3 is 13 residues. In germline, CDR1 is GTSNPN, CDR2 SVGIG (reference sequence). V gave up 4 bases and J gave up 4 bases, with 10 bases separating them.

This clonotype was recorded a few times. The rearrangement uses TRBV24-1 and TRBJ2-5; a possible D gene is TRBD1 (6 bases). The CDR3 covers 15 residues. Germline V gives CDR1 KGHDR, CDR2 SFDVKD. V lost 1 base to trimming and J lost 1 base, with 9 bases between them. The CDR3 reads CATSDFLQGQETQYF. The DNA for the CDR3 is TGTGCCACCAGTGATTTTTTACAGGGCCAAGAGACCCAGTACTTC.

In this sample, this clonotype turned up many times. CDR3 in amino acids: CASSHSGEAYNEQFF. In DNA, the CDR3 is TGTGCCAGCAGCCATAGCGGGGAGGCCTACAATGAGCAGTTCTTC. The V call is TRBV3-1, the J call TRBJ2-1; TRBD2 agrees at 8 bases. Per germline, CDR1 LGHDT and CDR2 YNNKEL (reference sequence). Unmatched junction bases numbered 3, after V lost 3 bases and J lost 2 bases. The CDR3 has 15 residues.

The chain carries TRBV11-2 and TRBJ2-3, with D maybe TRBD1 (6 bases). V was cut by 0 bases and J by 11 bases, with 18 bases left in between. CDR1 SGHAT and CDR2 FQNNGV come from the germline V gene. The CDR3 contains 15 residues. The DNA for the CDR3 is TGTGCCAGCAGCTTAGAGACAGGAAGGTCAAGTCGGCAGTATTTT. Translation: CASSLETGRSSRQYF.

This clonotype occurred many times. Germline is not matched at one junction end, which may reflect a read error. The rearrangement uses TRBV12-3 or TRBV12-4 and TRBJ1-2; D gene uncertain. The CDR3 is made up of 12 amino acids. The CDR3 region has the DNA TGTGCCAGCACCCCGGCGGCAGCGCCTCGAAAGTTC. Its protein product is CASTPAAAPRKF.

The V and J genes are TRBV18 and TRBJ1-1, with TRBD1 matching 7 bases. There are 17 residues in the CDR3. Trimming took 5 bases from V and 0 from J; bases not matched to a gene: 12. From germline, CDR1 is KGHSH and CDR2 LQKENI. In DNA form, the CDR3 reads TGTGCCAGCTCAACTCTCAAGGGGGCCCATATGAACACTGAAGCTTTCTTT. This codes for CASSTLKGAHMNTEAFF.

The genes are TRBV10-1 and TRBJ2-2; 7 bases match TRBD1. There are 14 residues in the CDR3. J gave up 3 bases and V 7 bases, and 5 bases lay outside the gene matches. Germline V CDR1 and CDR2: WNHNN, SYGVQD (reference sequence). The CDR3 is CASTDRVDTGELFF. In nucleotides, the CDR3 is TGCGCCAGCACTGACAGGGTTGACACCGGGGAGCTGTTTTTT.

This clonotype came up many times. This chain joins TRBV28 and TRBJ2-1; 11 positions match TRBD2. V was clipped by 4 bases and J by 4 bases; unmatched bases: 3. The germline V gene has CDR1 MDHEN and CDR2 SYDVKM. The CDR3 is 15 amino acids. The CDR3 sequence: CASSSGTSGYNEQFF. Here the CDR3 DNA reads TGTGCCAGCAGTTCCGGGACTAGCGGATACAATGAGCAGTTCTTC. The full variable domain, with the rest looked up from reference TRBV28 and TRBJ2-1, is DVKVTQSSRYLVKRTGEKVFLECVQDMDHENMFWYRQDPGLGLRLIYFSYDVKMKEKGDIPEGYSVSREKKERFSLILESASTNQTSMYLCASSSGTSGYNEQFFGPGTRLTVL.

Many counts were recorded for this clonotype. The chain couples TRBV6-2 or TRBV6-3 to TRBJ1-5, with D unresolved. Germline CDR1 is MNHEY and CDR2 is SVGEGT. The V end lost 7 bases, the J end lost 0 bases, and 10 bases lay between the germline ends. The CDR3 loop spans 14 amino acids. CDR3 residues: CASKRDYSNQPQHF. The CDR3 DNA reads TGTGCCAGCAAGCGGGATTATAGCAATCAGCCCCAGCATTTT.

The V and J genes are TRBV9 and TRBJ2-3, with D perhaps given as TRBD1 or TRBD2 (5 bases each). Trimming pared 1 base from V and 2 bases from J, leaving 20 bases between. Germline CDR1 and CDR2: SGDLS and YYNGEE. The CDR3 consists of 18 residues. The CDR3 DNA sequence: TGTGCCAGCAGCGTATCTAGGGGAGCGAGGTGGGACACAGATACGCAGTATTTT. It yields the protein CASSVSRGARWDTDTQYF.

In regard to this clonotype: A much larger clone differs from this one at a single base, so this may be a read error. Because it lacks the conserved phenylalanine or tryptophan at the end, this CDR3 is likely a read error. The CDR3 DNA reads TGTGCCATCAGTGAGTCCCGGACACCCAACACTGAAGCTTTCTCT. It encodes CAISESRTPNTEAFS. This chain uses TRBV10-3 with TRBJ1-1; maybe TRBD1 (5 bases). The CDR3 length is 15 residues. CDR1 ENHRY and CDR2 SYGVKD come from the germline V gene. V was pared by 0 bases and J by 2 bases, with 10 bases between.

This clonotype was recorded many times. J is TRBJ2-2 and V is TRBV20-1, with no clear D. The CDR3 runs to 11 residues. V was trimmed by 6 bases and J by 5 bases, leaving 7 bases between them. Germline V gene data show CDR1 as DFQATT and CDR2 as SNEGSKA (reference sequence). Here the CDR3 reads CSARSTGELFF. CDR3 nucleotides: TGCAGTGCCAGATCTACCGGGGAGCTGTTTTTT.

This clonotype was detected many times. The CDR3 DNA follows: TGCAGCGTTGAGGGCAGCCAAAGCTACTATGGCTACACCTTC. Its translation is CSVEGSQSYYGYTF. The chain uses TRBV29-1 and TRBJ1-2; D is uncertain. Trimming stripped 3 bases from V and 3 bases from J, with 14 bases between. This CDR3 contains 14 residues. The germline V gene has CDR1 SQVTM and CDR2 ANQGSEA.

This clonotype was seen at least ten times. The chain recombines TRBV5-1 with TRBJ1-1; the D gene is possibly TRBD1 (5 bases). CDR1 is SGHRS, CDR2 YFSETQ, per germline. With 2 bases removed from V and 1 base from J, the gap between germline ends came to 9 bases. The CDR3 length is 14 residues. CDR3 in amino acids: CASSFAGRNTEAFF. DNA of the CDR3: TGCGCCAGCAGCTTTGCAGGGAGGAACACTGAAGCTTTCTTT. Complete variable domain (other parts from reference TRBV5-1 and TRBJ1-1): KAGVTQTPRYLIKTRGQQVTLSCSPISGHRSVSWYQQTPGQGLQFLFEYFSETQRNKGNFPGRFSGRQFSNSRSEMNVSTLELGDSALYLCASSFAGRNTEAFFGQGTRLTVV.

This clonotype was found a few times. The genes are TRBV5-1 and TRBJ2-5, with 7 bases lining up with TRBD1. With 5 bases clipped from V and 1 base from J, the junction kept 5 bases outside the gene matches. The germline V gene has CDR1 SGHRS and CDR2 YFSETQ. There are 14 residues in the CDR3. Here the CDR3 DNA reads TGCGCCAGCAGGCCTCGACAGGGCCAAGAGACCCAGTACTTC. Amino acids: CASRPRQGQETQYF.

In this sample, this clonotype turned up a few times. The chain recombines TRBV5-1 with TRBJ2-3; TRBD2 matches at 11 bases. There are 20 residues in the CDR3. Per germline, CDR1 SGHRS and CDR2 YFSETQ. V gave up 3 bases and J gave up 5 bases; unmatched junction bases: 20. CDR3 amino acids: CASSSKTSSGRLSGLDTQYF. CDR3 DNA: TGCGCCAGCAGCTCAAAAACTTCTAGCGGGAGGTTGTCCGGTTTAGATACGCAGTATTTT.

Ten or more counts support this clonotype. This chain uses TRBV7-9 with TRBJ2-5; weak D call: TRBD2 (5 bases). CDR3 length: 14 residues. CDR1 is SEHNR, CDR2 FQNEAQ, per germline (reference sequence). Between the trimmed V and J ends, which lost 0 bases and 3 bases, there was a span of 8 bases. CDR3 in amino acids: CASSLASGKETQYF. CDR3 coding DNA: TGTGCCAGCAGCTTAGCATCGGGGAAAGAGACCCAGTACTTC. The full variable domain, in which reference TRBV7-9 and TRBJ2-5 provide the parts outside the CDR3, is DTGVSQNPRHKITKRGQNVTFRCDPISEHNRLYWYRQTLGQGPEFLTYFQNEAQLEKSRLLSDRFSAERPKGSFSTLEIQRTEQGDSAMYLCASSLASGKETQYFGPGTRLLVL.

The chain joins TRBV20-1 to TRBJ2-1; D is possibly TRBD1 (5 bases). The germline V and J ends were trimmed by 2 bases and 5 bases, with 22 bases remaining between them. This CDR3 comprises 17 residues. CDR1 and CDR2 from the germline V gene are DFQATT and SNEGSKA (reference sequence). CDR3 DNA: TGCAGTGCTAGAACTCTCCACGGCTTACAGGCGAACAATGAGCAGTTCTTC. Encoded protein: CSARTLHGLQANNEQFF.